This T cell receptor beta chain was captured in a study of T cell responses to AZD1222 COVID-19 vaccine (dated by TCRdb to about 2021). Notes on the research overall: AZD1222 recipients with second doses at about 4 weeks or about 12 weeks were pooled, because spike-specific TCR depth and breadth did not differ between schedules. A total of more than 230 trial participants underwent TCR sequencing, of whom 200 to 220 received two doses of AZD1222 and some 25 received two doses of the MenACWY control vaccine. Trial participants were enrolled into age subgroups of 18-55, 56-69 and 70-plus years, which contained about 150, 27 and 61 TCR-sequenced participants, respectively. Paper-wide results and their limitations: Because no samples from the day 14 peak response were available, repertoires could be characterized only after the peak T cell response. Reportedly, close to half of the unique spike-specific TCRs recognized epitopes lying outside the regions that are mutated in the B.1.351 and B.1.1.7 variants. Conclusions about previously exposed vaccinees are limited, since just 6 or 7 AZD1222 recipients were seropositive for SARS-CoV-2 at baseline. The vaccine-associated CD4 TCRs covered the entire spike protein, and the dominant responses fell in regions 160-218 and 743-854. Participants were mostly white British, with more females than males. The authors suggested clonal diversity may have been underestimated. A significant rise in spike-specific TCR breadth and depth was observed after two AZD1222 doses relative to day 0 and relative to MenACWY recipients. In the small 56-69-year group, the increase in depth fell short of significance, most likely because of low power.

The CDR3 regions of human TCRbeta chains were analyzed by immunosequencing. The paper's data handling went like this. Repertoire TCRs were matched against a reference library of SARS-CoV-2-specific TCRs generated with the MIRA antigen-specificity platform. Breadth meant the fraction of unique TCRs that were SARS-CoV-2-associated, whereas depth meant the fraction of total T cells that were SARS-CoV-2-associated. Using the MIRA data, every spike-specific TCR was mapped to the spike region that the TCR reacted to and assigned to either a CD4 or a CD8 class. Log10-transformed breadth and depth values were compared by one-way ANOVA with Sidak's multiple comparisons tests. Not all clones reach the TCRdb copy of this immuneACCESS table, which keeps in-frame sequences only. Checked studies attribute under half of the gap to unresolved V genes and leave the rest unexplained. Clone size and V and J calls were adopted from that table, with D and trimming inferred from the DNA. This sample gives about 97,000 clones in total; 75% to 95% of them show up just once. The top ten clonotypes cover 1.3% of the sample.

Explained via the paper, the time point label denotes: baseline before first vaccination. Vaccinee samples were obtained from the UK trials COV001 and COV002, which included a single-blind randomized controlled phase 2/3 trial of AZD1222 (ChAdOx1 nCoV-19) in healthy adults. Trial participant PBMC samples were collected at day 0 and day 28 after the second dose for TCRbeta chain sequencing. Spanning cysteine to phenylalanine, the CDR3 consists of 13 amino acids. The sequence is cut down to CDR3 DNA, 39 bases in frame from base 1. The germline ends are 9 bases apart after V is trimmed by 5 bases and J by 0 bases. The germline V gene yields SGHRS for CDR1 and YFSETQ for CDR2. This clone has only a few counts. Its antigen is still unknown. Base quality data are lacking; no much larger clone is found one base away.

The rearrangement joined TRBV5-1 to TRBJ2-7, with the D gene too uncertain to name. The specimen was peripheral blood, collected on day 0 of AZD1222 vaccination. The TCR sequence derives from an adult in good health. The encoded CDR3 is CASSPIYSYEQYF. The bases are TGCGCCAGCAGTCCGATCTACTCCTACGAGCAGTACTTC.